One sample yielded the 27 T cell receptor beta chains listed below, sequenced in a study of regulatory T cells in long-lasting Graves disease. This sample's time point: persistent/refractory GD, antithyroid drugs over 5 years with positive TRAb. Extracted RNA from PBMCs served as the source of the TCR library. CDR3 regions were amplified by Arm-PCR using iRepertoire HTBI primers to build TCR beta libraries. TCRdb analysed the multiplex PCR reads with MiXCR anew, one entry per CDR3 protein. This sample carries 600,000 to 850,000 distinct CDR3 sequences, around 30% of them seen once, and the ten largest clones take under 50%. The sample was peripheral blood mononuclear cells (PBMCs), taken when the disease was refractory, from a patient treated with antithyroid drugs. The receptors stem from a female donor with Graves disease.

V gene TRBV6-9 combines with J gene TRBJ2-2; D may be TRBD2 (5 bases). Per the germline V gene, CDR1 is MNHGY and CDR2 is SVAAGI. CDR3 size: 13 residues. V was clipped by 3 bases and J by 5 bases, with 7 bases between them. The CDR3 nucleotides are TGTGCCAGCAGTTACGGGGAAACCGGGGAGCTGTTTTTT. Amino acid sequence: CASSYGETGELFF.

CDR3 DNA: TGCAGTGCTGACGGGGCAAAGAACAAGTACTTC. It translates to CSADGAKNKYF. The V call is TRBV20-1, the J call TRBJ2-7, with D possibly called TRBD1 or TRBD2 (5 bases each). The germline V gene encodes CDR1 DFQATT and CDR2 SNEGSKA (reference sequence). This CDR3 contains 11 residues. Trimming left V 5 bases short and J 11 bases short, with 16 bases between.

The chain carries TRBV12-3 or TRBV12-4 and TRBJ2-1; 7 nucleotides line up with TRBD1. J was trimmed by 9 bases and V by 3 bases; bases with no gene match: 5. This CDR3 is built from 13 residues. The CDR3 reads CASSLTGFFEQFF. As DNA, the CDR3 is TGTGCCAGCAGTTTGACAGGGTTTTTTGAGCAGTTCTTC.

This clonotype was observed a few times. The chain joins TRBV29-1 to TRBJ2-7; a weak D match, TRBD1 (6 bases). V was clipped by 4 bases and J by 5 bases, with 18 bases between them. The CDR3 totals 14 residues. The germline CDR1 and CDR2 sequences are SQVTM and ANQGSEA. CDR3 protein: CSVGKDSPFNEQYF. DNA for the CDR3: TGCAGCGTTGGGAAGGACAGTCCTTTCAACGAGCAGTACTTC.

This chain uses TRBV19 with TRBJ1-1; TRBD1 agrees at 9 bases. This CDR3 is 17 amino acids long. The V gene end was trimmed by 1 base and the J gene end by 1 base; junction bases not matched to a gene: 7. Per germline, CDR1 LNHDA and CDR2 SQIVND (reference sequence). Here the CDR3 DNA reads TGTGCCAGTAGTATAGTCGGGACAGGGCAGGGGAACACTGAAGCTTTCTTT. Protein product: CASSIVGTGQGNTEAFF.

This clonotype was seen ten or more times. This chain joins TRBV6-1 and TRBJ2-7, with D unclear. The length of the CDR3 is 11 residues. The V end was cut by 1 base, the J end by 5 bases, with 3 bases between. Germline lookup yields CDR1 MNHNS and CDR2 SASEGT. In DNA, the CDR3 is TGTGCCAGCAGTGAAGTCCACGAGCAGTACTTC. It specifies CASSEVHEQYF.

V gene TRBV30 combines with J gene TRBJ1-1, with D uncertain. The V end lost 3 bases, the J end lost 5 bases, and 7 bases lay between the germline ends. Germline V lookup: CDR1 GTSNPN, CDR2 SVGIG (reference sequence). This CDR3 comprises 11 residues. Here the CDR3 reads CAWRKMTEAFF. Here the CDR3 DNA reads TGTGCCTGGAGGAAGATGACTGAAGCTTTCTTT.

This clonotype was observed a handful of times. The chain is built from TRBV2 and TRBJ2-1; D unclear. CDR3 length: 14 amino acids. The germline V gene has CDR1 SNHLY and CDR2 FYNNEI. The V gene lost 4 bases and the J gene lost 2 bases, with 9 bases spanning the gap. This CDR3 is CASSAQGTYNEQFF. CDR3 in DNA: TGTGCCAGCAGTGCCCAAGGGACCTACAATGAGCAGTTCTTC.

Points on this clonotype: This sequence may be a read error, since a much larger clone differs from it by one base. The J gene is TRBJ2-7, the V gene TRBV28, with unresolved D. Trimming left V 9 bases short and J 4 bases short, with 16 bases between. Germline V CDR1 and CDR2: MDHEN, SYDVKM. This CDR3 is 13 amino acids long. The CDR3 bases are TGTGCCAGTTACGACCATGGGCGATACGAGCAGTACTTC. Translating gives CASYDHGRYEQYF.

CDR3 sequence reads: CASSLMVTGELFF. For the CDR3, the DNA is TGTGCCAGCAGCTTGATGGTTACCGGGGAGCTGTTTTTT. The V gene is TRBV5-4, the J gene TRBJ2-2; D not resolved. CDR1 and CDR2 from the germline V gene are SGHNT and YYREEE (reference sequence). This CDR3 is 13 amino acids long. V was pared by 1 base and J by 5 bases, with 6 bases between.

The gene calls are TRBV3-1 and TRBJ1-1, with D unclear. Germline V gene data show CDR1 as LGHDT and CDR2 as YNNKEL (reference sequence). The ends were cut back, 5 bases at V and 6 bases at J, with 10 bases in the middle. This CDR3 comprises 12 residues. The CDR3, as DNA: TGTGCCAGCAGCTCTCAGAGTGCTGAAGCTTTCTTT. It yields the protein CASSSQSAEAFF.

This clonotype was recorded once. V usage is TRBV28 and J usage is TRBJ1-5; 7 positions agree with TRBD1. V was pared by 6 bases and J by 2 bases, with 7 bases of the junction left unmatched. Per germline, CDR1 MDHEN and CDR2 SYDVKM. The CDR3 runs 15 residues. The CDR3 sequence: CASSSRGQGNQPQHF. In nucleotides, the CDR3 is TGTGCCAGCAGCTCGAGAGGACAGGGCAATCAGCCCCAGCATTTT.

This clonotype was counted between two and nine times. The chain links TRBV28 to TRBJ1-1; the D gene is possibly TRBD1 (6 bases). Trimming took off 6 bases at V and 10 bases at J, with 18 bases between the two ends. This CDR3 contains 13 residues. Germline V gene data show CDR1 as MDHEN and CDR2 as SYDVKM. CDR3 in DNA: TGTGCCAGCAGACCTCCGCGGGGGCTGGGAGCTTTCTTT. Protein: CASRPPRGLGAFF.

The V call is TRBV9, the J call TRBJ1-1; D is undetermined. From germline, CDR1 is SGDLS and CDR2 YYNGEE. This CDR3 contains 15 residues. V was trimmed by 0 bases and J by 1 base, leaving 10 bases between them. The CDR3 nucleotides are TGTGCCAGCAGCGTAGACGGAAGCGGGAACACTGAAGCTTTCTTT. Translation gives CASSVDGSGNTEAFF.

This clonotype has a count of ten or more. The V call is TRBV28, the J call TRBJ1-6; D possibly corresponds to TRBD1 (6 bases). The length of the CDR3 is 15 residues. Per the germline V gene, CDR1 is MDHEN and CDR2 is SYDVKM. Trimming took off 5 bases at V and 8 bases at J, with 16 bases between the two ends. The CDR3 reads CASSQTQGWDSPLHF. The CDR3 DNA reads TGTGCCAGCAGTCAAACACAGGGTTGGGATTCACCCCTCCACTTT.

The V call is TRBV2, the J call TRBJ1-2; TRBD1 matches at 9 bases. Germline V gene lookup returns CDR1 SNHLY and CDR2 FYNNEI. This CDR3 has 14 amino acids. Trimming at V came to 1 base and at J to 4 bases, leaving 1 base not matched to a gene. The CDR3 DNA reads as TGTGCCAGCAGTGAAGAGACAGGGGGCTATGGCTACACCTTC. It is translated as CASSEETGGYGYTF.

This clonotype was seen repeatedly, ten times or more. This rearrangement joins TRBV12-3 or TRBV12-4 to TRBJ1-2; maybe TRBD1 (6 bases). CDR3 length: 14 residues. V was shortened by 6 bases and J by 8 bases, with 19 bases between the two germline ends. Here the CDR3 DNA reads TGTGCCAGCAGAAAGACGGGACACTTTACCGGCTACACCTTC. Amino acid sequence: CASRKTGHFTGYTF.

The rearrangement links TRBV11-2 to TRBJ2-4; TRBD1 matches 7 bases. Germline CDR1 and CDR2: SGHAT and FQNNGV. The junction had 10 bases not matched to a gene; V was cut back by 3 bases and J by 8 bases. CDR3 length equals 15 residues. CDR3 sequence reads: CASSFGTAWTDIQYF. CDR3 in DNA: TGTGCCAGCAGCTTCGGGACAGCGTGGACGGACATTCAGTACTTC.

This clonotype was seen a few times. The chain carries TRBV7-9 and TRBJ2-2, with 10 bases identical to TRBD2. Looked up from germline, CDR1 is SEHNR and CDR2 is FQNEAQ (reference sequence). The CDR3 contains 16 residues. V shed 5 bases, J shed 4 bases, and the junction held 7 bases outside the gene matches. The DNA for the CDR3 is TGTGCCAGCAGCGCCAGCGGGAGGGTTCTCACCGGGGAGCTGTTTTTT. Residues: CASSASGRVLTGELFF.

This clonotype was seen a handful of times. The gene calls are TRBV7-9 and TRBJ2-2, with a weak D call TRBD1 (7 bases). This CDR3 is 16 amino acids long. The germline V gene encodes CDR1 SEHNR and CDR2 FQNEAQ (reference sequence). Trimming took 1 base from V and 5 from J, leaving 14 bases between them. Here the CDR3 reads CASSLGQGGDTGELFF. DNA for the CDR3: TGTGCCAGCAGCTTAGGACAGGGAGGTGATACCGGGGAGCTGTTTTTT. The whole variable domain, filled in from reference TRBV7-9 and TRBJ2-2, reads DTGVSQNPRHKITKRGQNVTFRCDPISEHNRLYWYRQTLGQGPEFLTYFQNEAQLEKSRLLSDRFSAERPKGSFSTLEIQRTEQGDSAMYLCASSLGQGGDTGELFFGEGSRLTVL.

The V and J genes are TRBV20-1 and TRBJ2-3; 8 positions agree with TRBD2. J was trimmed by 4 bases and V by 5 bases; bases with no gene match: 14. The CDR3 length is 16 residues. Germline CDR1 is DFQATT and CDR2 is SNEGSKA (reference sequence). The CDR3 is CSAGTERAGDPDTQYF. CDR3 sequence (DNA): TGCAGTGCTGGCACGGAGAGAGCGGGAGATCCAGATACGCAGTATTTT.

The rearrangement joins TRBV6-2 or TRBV6-3 to TRBJ1-5; D gene ambiguous. The germline CDR1 and CDR2 sequences are MNHEY and SVGEGT. V was shortened by 2 bases and J by 4 bases, with 18 bases between the two germline ends. CDR3 size: 17 residues. CDR3 region: CASSYPFLGGGNQPQHF. The CDR3 DNA follows: TGTGCCAGCAGTTACCCCTTTCTTGGTGGAGGAAATCAGCCCCAGCATTTT.

On this clonotype itself: One junction end does not reproduce the germline sequence, and a read error may be involved. This chain joins TRBV7-9 and TRBJ2-7, with D perhaps TRBD1 (5 bases). CDR1 SEHNR and CDR2 FQNEAQ come from the germline V gene (reference sequence). There are 13 residues in the CDR3. CDR3 region: CASNRLDSYGQYF. CDR3 sequence (DNA): TGTGCCAGCAACCGCCTCGACAGTTACGGGCAGTACTTC.

This clonotype occurred a few times. The junction does not match germline at one end; this may be a read error. V usage is TRBV20-1 and J usage is TRBJ1-1, with D possibly TRBD1 on 5 matching bases. The CDR3 runs to 15 residues. Germline V gene data show CDR1 as DFQATT and CDR2 as SNEGSKA (reference sequence). In nucleotides, the CDR3 is TGCAGTGCTCGAGACTTGACAGTTCAAGGCACTGAAGCTTTCTTT. Its protein is CSARDLTVQGTEAFF.

Comment on this clonotype: A much bigger clone sits one base away, suggesting this may be a read error. The chain links TRBV7-3 to TRBJ2-5; D is undetermined. CDR3 size: 13 residues. Per the germline V gene, CDR1 is SGHTA and CDR2 is FQGTGA. The CDR3 here is CASSLQAQETRYF. CDR3 DNA: TGTGCCAGCAGCTTACAGGCTCAAGAGACCCGGTACTTC. Based on the CDR3 plus reference TRBV7-3 and TRBJ2-5, the full variable domain is GAGVSQTPSNKVTEKGKYVELRCDPISGHTALYWYRQSLGQGPEFLIYFQGTGAADDSGLPNDRFFAVRPEGSVSTLKIQRTERGDSAVYLCASSLQAQETRYFGPGTRLLVL.

This clonotype was recorded at least ten times. This chain uses TRBV12-5 with TRBJ2-7; 12 bases are a match to TRBD2. V shed 5 bases, J shed 5 bases, and the junction held 10 bases outside the gene matches. The germline V gene has CDR1 LGHNT and CDR2 FRNRAP. This CDR3 comprises 16 residues. The CDR3 region has the DNA TGTGCTAGTGGTCCCCCTCGACTAGCGGGAGCAAACGAGCAGTACTTC. It encodes CASGPPRLAGANEQYF. The entire variable domain, with the rest obtained from reference TRBV12-5 and TRBJ2-7, is as follows: DARVTQTPRHKVTEMGQEVTMRCQPILGHNTVFWYRQTMMQGLELLAYFRNRAPLDDSGMPKDRFSAEMPDATLATLKIQPSEPRDSAVYFCASGPPRLAGANEQYFGPGTRLTVT.

This clonotype was counted between two and nine times. The chain combines TRBV11-1 with TRBJ2-7, with D perhaps assigned TRBD1 or TRBD2 (5 bases each). In germline, CDR1 is SGHAT, CDR2 FQDESV (reference sequence). V shed 8 bases and J shed 0 bases, with 20 bases lying between them. The CDR3 extends over 16 amino acids. CDR3 DNA: TGTGCCAGCGGTTTCCCCTCGGGACCCAGCTCCTACGAGCAGTACTTC. This encodes CASGFPSGPSSYEQYF.